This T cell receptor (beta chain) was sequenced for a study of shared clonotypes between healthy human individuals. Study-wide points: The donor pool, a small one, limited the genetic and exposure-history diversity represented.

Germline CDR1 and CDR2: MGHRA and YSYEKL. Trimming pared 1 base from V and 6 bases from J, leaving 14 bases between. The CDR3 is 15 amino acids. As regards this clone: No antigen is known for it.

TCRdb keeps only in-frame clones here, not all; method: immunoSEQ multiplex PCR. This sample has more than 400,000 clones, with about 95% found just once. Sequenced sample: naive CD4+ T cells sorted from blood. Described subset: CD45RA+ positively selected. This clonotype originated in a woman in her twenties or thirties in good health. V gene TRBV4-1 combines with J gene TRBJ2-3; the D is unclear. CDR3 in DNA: TGCGCCAGCAGCCAAGTGGCGGTCATCGGCGATACGCAGTATTTT. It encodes CASSQVAVIGDTQYF.